The clone carrying this T cell receptor (beta chain) was seen a few times. Its antigen is unidentified. The germline gives CDR1 SGHTA, CDR2 FQGNSA. The ends were cut back, 3 bases at V and 8 bases at J, with 16 bases in the middle. The CDR3 covers 14 residues. This specimen belongs to a study of T cells after yellow fever vaccination. Broader study findings: Clones from primary vaccination mostly reappeared after the booster (roughly 97% CD4, about 88% CD8).

MiXCR was run by TCRdb on the 5' RACE reads, yielding one entry per CDR3 protein. The sample contains under 200,000 distinct CDR3 sequences, around 7% of which appear only once. This sequence joins TRBV7-2 and TRBJ1-2; D is ambiguous. The clonotype comes from a young man who received the YFV17D yellow fever vaccine. The specimen comprised CD4+ T cells sorted from PBMCs, sampled 5 days after the first yellow fever vaccination. The CDR3 DNA sequence: TGTGCCAGCAGCTTGATTTTAGGGTCCCCCGGCTACACCTTC. Its protein product is CASSLILGSPGYTF.